The entry that follows covers one TCR beta chain sequence. Its antigen is still unknown. These data come from a study of T cell responses to AZD1222 COVID-19 vaccine. Study conclusions and caveats: No day 14 peak samples; only post-peak repertoires were characterized. Spike-specific TCR breadth rose after two AZD1222 doses, and depth rose as well.

Both about-4-week and about-12-week second-dose recipients were combined. The protocol was immunoSEQ multiplex PCR, while the TCRdb copy is restricted to in-frame clones and leaves out a portion. The sample consists of approximately 130,000 clones, approximately 88% of them appearing once. The sequence was collected from an adult who received the AZD1222 COVID-19 vaccine. The material was peripheral blood, obtained 28 days after the second AZD1222 dose.

CDR3 amino acids: CASSYLDYGYTF. In nucleotides, the CDR3 is TGTGCCAGCAGTTACTTGGATTATGGCTACACCTTC. The chain has TRBV6-2 or TRBV6-3 and TRBJ1-2; D gene uncertain. This CDR3 comprises 12 residues. V dropped 1 base and J dropped 5 bases, with 5 bases sitting between them. The germline V gene has CDR1 MNHEY and CDR2 SVGEGT.